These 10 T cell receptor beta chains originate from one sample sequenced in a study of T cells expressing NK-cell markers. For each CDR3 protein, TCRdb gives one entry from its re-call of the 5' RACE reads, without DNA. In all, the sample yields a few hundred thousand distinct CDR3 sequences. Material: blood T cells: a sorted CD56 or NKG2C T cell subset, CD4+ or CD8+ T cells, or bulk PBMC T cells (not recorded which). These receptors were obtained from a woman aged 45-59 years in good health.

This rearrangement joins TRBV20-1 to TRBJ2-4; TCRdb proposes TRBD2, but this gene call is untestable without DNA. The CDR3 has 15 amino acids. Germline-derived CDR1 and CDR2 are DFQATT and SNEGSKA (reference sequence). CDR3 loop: CSARDFRGLGNIQYF.

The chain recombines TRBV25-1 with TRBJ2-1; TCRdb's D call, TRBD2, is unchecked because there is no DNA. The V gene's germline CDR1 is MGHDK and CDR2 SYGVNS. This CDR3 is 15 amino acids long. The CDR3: CASSGSRDFQQEQFF.

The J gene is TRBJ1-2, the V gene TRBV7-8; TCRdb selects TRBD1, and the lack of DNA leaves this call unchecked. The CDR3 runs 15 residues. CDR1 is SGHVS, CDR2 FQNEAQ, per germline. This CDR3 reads CASSFQGQGNYGYTF.

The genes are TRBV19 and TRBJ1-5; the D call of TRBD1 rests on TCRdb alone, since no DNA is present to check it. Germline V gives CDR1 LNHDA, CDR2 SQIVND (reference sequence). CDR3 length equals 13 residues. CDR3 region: CASTPDRGLPQHF.

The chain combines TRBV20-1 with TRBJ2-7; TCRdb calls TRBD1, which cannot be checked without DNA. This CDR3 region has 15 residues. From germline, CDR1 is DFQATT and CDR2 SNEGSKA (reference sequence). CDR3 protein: CSARDRGTPSYEQYF.

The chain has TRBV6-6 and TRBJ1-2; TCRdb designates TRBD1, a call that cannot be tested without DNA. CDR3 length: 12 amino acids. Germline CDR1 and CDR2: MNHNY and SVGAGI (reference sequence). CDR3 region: CASSYGQGGYTF.

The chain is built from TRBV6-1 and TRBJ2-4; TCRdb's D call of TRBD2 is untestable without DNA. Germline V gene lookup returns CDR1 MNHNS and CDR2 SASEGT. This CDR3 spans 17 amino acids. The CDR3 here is CASSDLLAGGPKNIQYF.

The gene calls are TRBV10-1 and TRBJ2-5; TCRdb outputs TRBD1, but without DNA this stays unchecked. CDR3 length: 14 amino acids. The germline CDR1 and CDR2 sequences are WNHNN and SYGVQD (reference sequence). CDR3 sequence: CASSESTPKGVQYF.

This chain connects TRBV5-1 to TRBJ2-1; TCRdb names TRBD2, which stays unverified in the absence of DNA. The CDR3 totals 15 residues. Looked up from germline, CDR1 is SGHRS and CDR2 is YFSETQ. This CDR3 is CASSFTSGRGNEQFF.

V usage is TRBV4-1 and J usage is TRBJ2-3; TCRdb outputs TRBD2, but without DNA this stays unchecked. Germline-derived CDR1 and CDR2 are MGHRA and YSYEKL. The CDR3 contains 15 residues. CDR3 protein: CASSQAGGPTDTQYF.